This T cell receptor (beta chain) comes out of a study of cytomegalovirus exposure and HLA in healthy donors. With 60 Vbeta and 13 Jbeta primers, the PCR was carried out. Only in-frame clones appear in the TCRdb table, and some are missing; sequencing was by immunoSEQ multiplex PCR. The data contain fewer than 110,000 clones, roughly 76% of them singletons. This clone was seen a single time. This CDR3 is 13 amino acids long. The junction had 7 bases not matched to a gene; V was cut back by 5 bases and J by 7 bases. Per the germline V gene, CDR1 is SQVTM and CDR2 is ANQGSEA. The receptor comes from a man between 35 and 55 years old in good health and CMV-seronegative. V usage is TRBV29-1 and J usage is TRBJ1-5; 8 bases match TRBD1. The sample consisted of PBMCs. In DNA, the CDR3 is TGCAGCGTTACACAGGGGGAGAGACAGCCCCAGCATTTT. Its protein product is CSVTQGERQPQHF.